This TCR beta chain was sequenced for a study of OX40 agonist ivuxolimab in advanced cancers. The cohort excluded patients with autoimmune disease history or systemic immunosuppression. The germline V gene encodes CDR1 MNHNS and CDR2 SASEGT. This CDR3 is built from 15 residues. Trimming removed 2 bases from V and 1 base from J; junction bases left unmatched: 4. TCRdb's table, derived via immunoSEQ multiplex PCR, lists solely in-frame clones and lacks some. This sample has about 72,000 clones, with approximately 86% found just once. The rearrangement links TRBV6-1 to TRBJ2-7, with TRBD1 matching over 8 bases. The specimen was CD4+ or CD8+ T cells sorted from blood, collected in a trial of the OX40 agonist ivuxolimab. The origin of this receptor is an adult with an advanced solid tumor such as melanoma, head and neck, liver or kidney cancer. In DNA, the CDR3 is TGTGCCAGCAGTGAATCCGGGACAGGATCCTACGAGCAGTACTTC. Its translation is CASSESGTGSYEQYF.